The clone carrying this TCR beta chain came up once. The data were taken from a study of shared clonotypes between healthy human individuals. Positive CCR7 selection of CD45RO-negative cells yielded the naive CD8 cells, and terminally differentiated effector memory CD45RA+ cells were excluded. This CDR3 spans 16 amino acids. Germline V gene data show CDR1 as SGDLS and CDR2 as YYNGEE. V lost 3 bases to trimming and J lost 3 bases; unmatched junction nucleotides: 9. Measured with immunoSEQ multiplex PCR; TCRdb has only the in-frame clones, and not every one. The sample has about 2.1 million clones, 80% to 95% seen once.

V gene TRBV9 combines with J gene TRBJ1-2; 9 nucleotides match TRBD1. The sample taken for sequencing was naive CD8+ T cells from PBMCs. The receptor comes from a man younger than 30 in good health. Some clones in this sample may be carry-over from other donors' samples. The DNA of the CDR3 is TGTGCCAGCAGCGGGGACAGGGCGGGTTTTCACTATGGCTACACCTTC. Protein: CASSGDRAGFHYGYTF.